This T cell receptor beta chain emerged from a study of shared clonotypes between healthy human individuals (dated by TCRdb to about 2020). A note on the overall study: The cohort comprised a couple of women and a few men aged 18 to 49 years. To increase sequencing depth and limit assay-specific biases, different laboratories used diverse techniques to prepare libraries and sequence TCR repertoires. Between about 0.8 and 9 billion PBMCs per donor were obtained by leukapheresis. To estimate repertoire size and how much clonotype sharing occurs between individuals, the study deeply sequenced the blood TCR repertoires of several healthy adults.

This clone was counted a few times. Its antigen remains undetermined. Nothing much larger sits one base from this clone, and base qualities are not available. Overall results and qualifications from the work: Sampling was limited to blood, and TCR repertoires in tissue likely differ from TCR repertoires in blood. Based on pairwise subsampling, the degree of clonotype sharing among donors was expected to be affected by sequencing depth. Because the study included a small number of donors, the genetic and exposure-history diversity represented was limited.

Healthy HIV-negative adults with no recently reported acute infections or vaccinations were included as donors. All donors were Caucasian adults living in Nashville, Tennessee, USA. For unsorted samples, 96 million or so PBMCs were counted, and genomic DNA was extracted using the QIAamp DNA Blood Mini kit. Blood was collected by leukapheresis, and PBMCs were isolated by Ficoll-Histopaque density gradient centrifugation and then cryopreserved in liquid nitrogen vapor phase. TCR CDR3 regions were amplified from genomic DNA by multiplex PCR using the deep immunoSEQ assay. For each cell subset, the extracted genomic DNA was distributed evenly across all wells of several immunoSEQ 96-well plates, and each plate served as one replicate. For unsorted PBMC, each replicate PCR was loaded with roughly 270 ng genomic DNA, equivalent to 30,000 or so T cell genomes. Ten immunoSEQ deep assay plates were used to sequence unsorted PBMC genomic DNA. The purified libraries were quantified using a Qubit 3.0 fluorometer, sized with a Bioanalyzer 2100, and then quantified again using the KAPA Library Quantification kit. Each immunoSEQ 96-well plate was sequenced on its own single-read 150-cycle Illumina NextSeq 550 flow cell. In the original analysis: Because the immunoSEQ output included only junctional sequences and no quality scores, the filtering could not be the same as the filtering used for full-length reads. To assign V/J genes and CDR3, sequences were annotated against IMGT germline references using PyIR, a Python wrapper for IgBLAST v1.9. Reads with weak V/J assignments (E-value above 1e-6), missing CDR3, stop codons, out-of-frame junctions, or ambiguous translated residues were removed. V3J clonotypes were defined by identical inferred V gene, J gene, and CDR3 amino acid sequence. Percentage overlap between repertoires was calculated by dividing the number of shared unique clonotypes by the size of the smaller repertoire. Three approaches were used to assess repertoire richness: RTK rarefaction, the Chao1 estimator, and Recon v2.1 estimates of unobserved clonotypes. Drawn from immuneACCESS, this table holds only the in-frame rearrangements with V and J called that TCRdb kept. Clones are partly lost; checked studies trace under half to an unresolved V gene and leave the rest unexplained. That table gives V, J and clone size, and the DNA gave D and trimming. The sample profile shows 400,000 to 550,000 clones; 79% of them were found once. The top ten constitute approximately 12% of the sample.

From the cysteine through the phenylalanine, the CDR3 covers 15 amino acids. The DNA shown is the 45-base CDR3, in frame from base 1. V is cut back by 1 base and J by 5 bases, with 4 bases in the junction unmatched. Reading the germline V gene gives CDR1 SGHRS and CDR2 YFSETQ. This TCR was recovered from a woman aged 40 to 50 in good health. Some clones in this sample may be carry-over from other donors' samples. Sample: PBMCs. In this chain, TRBV5-1 is recombined with TRBJ2-1, with TRBD2 identical over 9 junction bases. The CDR3 here reads CASSLRAGGHNEQFF. The DNA reads as follows: TGCGCCAGCAGCTTGAGAGCGGGAGGCCACAATGAGCAGTTCTTC.